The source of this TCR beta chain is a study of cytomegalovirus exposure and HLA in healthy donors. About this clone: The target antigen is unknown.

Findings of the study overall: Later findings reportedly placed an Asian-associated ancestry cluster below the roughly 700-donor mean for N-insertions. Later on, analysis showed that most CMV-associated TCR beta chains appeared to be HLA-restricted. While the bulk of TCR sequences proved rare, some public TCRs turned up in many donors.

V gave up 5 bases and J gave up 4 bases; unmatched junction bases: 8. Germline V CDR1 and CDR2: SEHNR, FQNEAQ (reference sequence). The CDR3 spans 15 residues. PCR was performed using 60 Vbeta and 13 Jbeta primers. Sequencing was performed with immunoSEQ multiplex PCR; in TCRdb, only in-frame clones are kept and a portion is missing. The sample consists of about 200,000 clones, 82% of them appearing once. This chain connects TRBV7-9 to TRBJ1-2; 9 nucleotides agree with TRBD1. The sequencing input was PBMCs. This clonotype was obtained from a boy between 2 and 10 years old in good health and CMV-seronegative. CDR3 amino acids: CASSLRTGELYGYTF. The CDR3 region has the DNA TGTGCCAGCAGCCTAAGGACAGGGGAGCTCTATGGCTACACCTTC.